Listed here are 7 T cell receptor beta chains from one sample, sequenced in a study of blood T cell repertoires in COVID-19. The data were produced by immunoSEQ multiplex PCR, yet TCRdb's version contains in-frame clones alone and is incomplete. This table has around 150,000 clones, 76% appearing once. Input material: peripheral blood. All receptors derive from a woman aged 80 or over with acute or convalescent COVID-19.

The chain combines TRBV2 with TRBJ2-5, with a possible D match to TRBD1 (6 bases). This CDR3 region has 13 residues. V lost 7 bases and J lost 3, with 12 bases in between. The germline CDR1 and CDR2 sequences are SNHLY and FYNNEI. The CDR3 loop reads CASKTAGEETQYF. Written as DNA, the CDR3 is TGTGCCAGCAAGACGGCAGGGGAAGAGACCCAGTACTTC.

The table lists this clone with a count of one. This chain joins TRBV27 and TRBJ2-1; 7 nucleotides agree with TRBD1. The J segment lost 5 bases and the V segment lost 5 bases, leaving 15 bases of the junction unmatched. This CDR3 comprises 17 residues. Germline values: CDR1 MNHEY, CDR2 SMNVEV (reference sequence). Here the CDR3 DNA reads TGTGCCAGCAGTCCCCTTCCGGGACAGAACGCCAACAATGAGCAGTTCTTC. Protein product: CASSPLPGQNANNEQFF.

This clone has just one count. The rearrangement links TRBV27 to TRBJ2-1; possibly TRBD2 for D (7 bases). With 5 bases removed from V and 6 bases from J, the gap between germline ends came to 20 bases. This CDR3 comprises 16 residues. The germline CDR1 and CDR2 sequences are MNHEY and SMNVEV (reference sequence). DNA of the CDR3: TGTGCCAGCAGTATCCCCAGGGGAGGGGCCCCCAATGAGCAGTTCTTC. Translating gives CASSIPRGGAPNEQFF.

The chain employs TRBV7-8 and TRBJ2-2; 12 bases fit TRBD2. The CDR3 spans 16 residues. Trimming at V came to 3 bases and at J to 6 bases, leaving 5 bases not matched to a gene. Germline values: CDR1 SGHVS, CDR2 FQNEAQ. The CDR3 bases are TGTGCCAGCAGCTTTCTAGCGGGAGGGCCCTCCGGGGAGCTGTTTTTT. This sequence encodes CASSFLAGGPSGELFF.

V usage is TRBV15 and J usage is TRBJ2-7, with D possibly being TRBD1 (6 bases). The CDR3 spans 15 residues. The germline V gene has CDR1 LNHNV and CDR2 YYDKDF (reference sequence). CDR3 loop: CGPRRNREISYEQYF. The CDR3 nucleotides read TGTGGCCCTCGGAGAAACAGGGAGATCTCCTACGAGCAGTACTTC.

The chain combines TRBV6-2 or TRBV6-3 with TRBJ2-6; 13 nucleotides line up with TRBD2. The CDR3 is made up of 18 amino acids. Trimming took 4 bases from V and 2 from J; bases not matched to a gene: 5. CDR1 MNHEY and CDR2 SVGEGT come from the germline V gene. CDR3: CASSSKTSGGAGANVLTF. The DNA of the CDR3 is TGTGCCAGCAGTTCCAAAACTAGCGGGGGGGCTGGGGCCAACGTCCTGACTTTC.

This clone appeared a few times. DNA of the CDR3: TGTGCCAGCAGTTACGGGGCCGGACTAGTGATTGGCGAGCAGTACTTC. Protein sequence: CASSYGAGLVIGEQYF. This chain links TRBV6-6 with TRBJ2-7, with 7 bases that match TRBD2. Looked up from germline, CDR1 is MNHNY and CDR2 is SVGAGI (reference sequence). Trimming at V came to 2 bases and at J to 6 bases, leaving 13 bases not matched to a gene. The CDR3 has 16 residues.